This TCR beta chain was observed in a study of a mutant IDH1 vaccine in newly diagnosed glioma. As for the study in general: V12 came at week 35, V13 at week 47.

Worth noting for this clone: Its antigen remains unknown.

Profiled with immunoSEQ multiplex PCR; TCRdb holds only in-frame clones, not every one. The data show over 50,000 clones, with about 80% seen just once and less than 5% held by the top ten. The time point denotes: week 47, end of study. Each vaccine dose was 300 ug of mutant IDH1 20-mer peptide, with topical imiquimod. CDR3 length: 15 residues. With V trimmed by 3 bases and J by 5 bases, 4 bases remained unmatched. Germline loops: CDR1 SGHDN, CDR2 FVKESK. The sample here was PBMCs, taken from a glioma patient whose treatment included an IDH1 peptide vaccine. The chain has TRBV14 and TRBJ2-1; 10 positions match TRBD1. This TCR was sampled from a woman aged 40 to 49 with glioma. Some clones in this sample may be carry-over from other donors' samples. CDR3 DNA: TGTGCCAGCAGCCAGCCGGGACAGGGGCACAATGAGCAGTTCTTC. Amino acids: CASSQPGQGHNEQFF.